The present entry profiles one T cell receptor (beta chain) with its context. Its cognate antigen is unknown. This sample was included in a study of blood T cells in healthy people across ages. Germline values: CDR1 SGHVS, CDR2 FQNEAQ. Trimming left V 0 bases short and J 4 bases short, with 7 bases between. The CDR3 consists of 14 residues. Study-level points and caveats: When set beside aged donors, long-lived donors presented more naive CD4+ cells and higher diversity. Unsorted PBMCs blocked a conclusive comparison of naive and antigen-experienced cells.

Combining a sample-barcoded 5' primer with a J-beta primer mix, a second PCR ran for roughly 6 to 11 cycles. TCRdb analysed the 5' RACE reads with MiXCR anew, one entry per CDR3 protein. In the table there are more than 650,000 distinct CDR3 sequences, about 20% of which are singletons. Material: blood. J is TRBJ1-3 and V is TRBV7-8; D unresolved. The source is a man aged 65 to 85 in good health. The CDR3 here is CASSLARSGNTIYF. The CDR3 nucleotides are TGTGCCAGCAGCTTAGCCAGGTCCGGAAACACCATATATTTT.